Listed below are T cell receptor beta chains from one sample, sequenced in a study of T cell repertoires in cytomegalovirus infection. TCRdb reprocessed the reads with MiXCR, giving one entry per CDR3 protein. The repertoire holds around 280,000 distinct CDR3 sequences, with roughly 13% as singletons. Sequenced: PBMCs. The source is a human donor in good health (CMV status not recorded). Some clones in this sample may be carry-over from other donors' samples. CDR3s leave out the opening cysteine and the closing phenylalanine or tryptophan. Fields, in order: CDR3 length, V gene, J gene, CDR3 protein.

cdr3_length: 11
v_call: TRBV5-3
j_call: TRBJ2-7
cdr3_aa: ASNGQGRYEQY

cdr3_length: 13
v_call: TRBV20-1
j_call: TRBJ1-5
cdr3_aa: SASPLGQVNQPQH

cdr3_length: 15
v_call: TRBV4-2
j_call: TRBJ2-1
cdr3_aa: ASSQTTGTSGINEQF

cdr3_length: 12
v_call: TRBV6-5
j_call: TRBJ2-3
cdr3_aa: ASSFTGNTDTQY

cdr3_length: 13
v_call: TRBV2
j_call: TRBJ2-7
cdr3_aa: ASSDIGTGKYEQY

cdr3_length: 11
v_call: TRBV29-1
j_call: TRBJ1-2
cdr3_aa: SVEDRTAGGYT

cdr3_length: 13
v_call: TRBV7-2
j_call: TRBJ2-2
cdr3_aa: ASSFQGVGAGELF

cdr3_length: 13
v_call: TRBV11-1
j_call: TRBJ1-1
cdr3_aa: ASSSGQGWNTEAF

cdr3_length: 15
v_call: TRBV28
j_call: TRBJ2-6
cdr3_aa: ASSLQGMGSGANVLT

cdr3_length: 12
v_call: TRBV29-1
j_call: TRBJ2-5
cdr3_aa: SVGIGGTQETQY

cdr3_length: 13
v_call: TRBV14
j_call: TRBJ2-3
cdr3_aa: ASSQAGQPTDTQY

cdr3_length: 10
v_call: TRBV20-1
j_call: TRBJ1-1
cdr3_aa: SARTGDTEAF

cdr3_length: 13
v_call: TRBV4-1
j_call: TRBJ2-2
cdr3_aa: ASSQDRVLTGELF

cdr3_length: 12
v_call: TRBV9
j_call: TRBJ2-3
cdr3_aa: ASSPGENVDTQY

cdr3_length: 8
v_call: TRBV29-1
j_call: TRBJ2-1
cdr3_aa: SVIGNEQF

cdr3_length: 13
v_call: TRBV27
j_call: TRBJ2-2
cdr3_aa: ASSVVARTTGELF

cdr3_length: 11
v_call: TRBV7-2
j_call: TRBJ2-1
cdr3_aa: ASSYRVSNEQF

cdr3_length: 15
v_call: TRBV7-2
j_call: TRBJ1-3
cdr3_aa: ASSPRRLGLSGNTIY

cdr3_length: 12
v_call: TRBV7-6
j_call: TRBJ1-2
cdr3_aa: ASSKDGGGYGYT

cdr3_length: 10
v_call: TRBV7-3
j_call: TRBJ2-7
cdr3_aa: ASSLQSNEQW

cdr3_length: 8
v_call: TRBV29-1
j_call: TRBJ1-1
cdr3_aa: SVADTEAF

cdr3_length: 11
v_call: TRBV7-8
j_call: TRBJ2-7
cdr3_aa: ASSLEVNYEQY

cdr3_length: 11
v_call: TRBV6-2/TRBV6-3
j_call: TRBJ1-5
cdr3_aa: ASSWDNYQPQH

cdr3_length: 13
v_call: TRBV7-2
j_call: TRBJ2-2
cdr3_aa: ASSLWRGNTGELF

cdr3_length: 13
v_call: TRBV27
j_call: TRBJ2-5
cdr3_aa: ASRGLGGYQETQY

cdr3_length: 11
v_call: TRBV12-5
j_call: TRBJ2-7
cdr3_aa: ASGRGGGTEQY

cdr3_length: 13
v_call: TRBV28
j_call: TRBJ2-1
cdr3_aa: ASSQGTSGDNEQF

cdr3_length: 12
v_call: TRBV6-5
j_call: TRBJ1-1
cdr3_aa: ASSYGRRNTEAF

cdr3_length: 11
v_call: TRBV7-9
j_call: TRBJ2-2
cdr3_aa: ASSGKTSRELF

cdr3_length: 14
v_call: TRBV7-9
j_call: TRBJ1-2
cdr3_aa: ASSSETGDSNYGYT

cdr3_length: 13
v_call: TRBV7-2
j_call: TRBJ1-2
cdr3_aa: ASSIGQGGGYGYT

cdr3_length: 12
v_call: TRBV7-3
j_call: TRBJ2-3
cdr3_aa: ASSPSGIRDTQY

cdr3_length: 12
v_call: TRBV20-1
j_call: TRBJ2-7
cdr3_aa: SAREGTGIYEQY

cdr3_length: 11
v_call: TRBV29-1
j_call: TRBJ2-7
cdr3_aa: SVESPQRYEQY

cdr3_length: 12
v_call: TRBV7-6
j_call: TRBJ1-1
cdr3_aa: ASGQAGVRTEAF

cdr3_length: 15
v_call: TRBV11-2
j_call: TRBJ2-5
cdr3_aa: ASSPGKLAGGTETQY

cdr3_length: 13
v_call: TRBV12-5
j_call: TRBJ2-1
cdr3_aa: ASGFGLPSYNEQF

cdr3_length: 11
v_call: TRBV4-1
j_call: TRBJ2-5
cdr3_aa: ASSQWARETQY

cdr3_length: 12
v_call: TRBV19
j_call: TRBJ2-3
cdr3_aa: ASSIGQITDTQY

cdr3_length: 10
v_call: TRBV20-1
j_call: TRBJ1-1
cdr3_aa: SGEGRGYVAF

cdr3_length: 15
v_call: TRBV7-2
j_call: TRBJ2-1
cdr3_aa: ASSLLGAALSYNEQF

cdr3_length: 11
v_call: TRBV6-1
j_call: TRBJ2-7
cdr3_aa: ASKSAGGYEQY

cdr3_length: 9
v_call: TRBV19
j_call: TRBJ1-1
cdr3_aa: ASLDYTEAF

cdr3_length: 11
v_call: TRBV28
j_call: TRBJ1-1
cdr3_aa: ASSLLGFPEAF

cdr3_length: 12
v_call: TRBV7-9
j_call: TRBJ2-1
cdr3_aa: ASSLDVSYNEQF

cdr3_length: 14
v_call: TRBV4-3
j_call: TRBJ2-1
cdr3_aa: ASSLNKDRGRNEQF

cdr3_length: 12
v_call: TRBV7-2
j_call: TRBJ1-1
cdr3_aa: ASSQAGALTEAF

cdr3_length: 11
v_call: TRBV7-9
j_call: TRBJ1-1
cdr3_aa: ASSFRGRSEAF

cdr3_length: 15
v_call: TRBV3-1
j_call: TRBJ2-3
cdr3_aa: ASSEGASGSHADTQY

cdr3_length: 13
v_call: TRBV20-1
j_call: TRBJ1-5
cdr3_aa: SAIGVEVSHQPQH

cdr3_length: 15
v_call: TRBV20-1
j_call: TRBJ2-3
cdr3_aa: SASSGLAGRGTDTQY

cdr3_length: 12
v_call: TRBV19
j_call: TRBJ1-1
cdr3_aa: ASSIGPKNTEAF

cdr3_length: 13
v_call: TRBV20-1
j_call: TRBJ2-1
cdr3_aa: SARASGGSYNEQF

cdr3_length: 10
v_call: TRBV6-1
j_call: TRBJ2-7
cdr3_aa: ASSSGGFEQY